Given below is one T cell receptor beta chain in context. The antigen remains undetermined. MiXCR, applied by TCRdb to the 5' RACE reads, yields one record per CDR3 protein. The repertoire holds some 250,000 distinct CDR3 sequences, with more than 3.5% as singletons. This sample was taken from a study of T cells after yellow fever vaccination. Study-level points and caveats: Post-booster repertoires contained most primary-vaccination clones again (roughly 96% CD4, over 70% CD8). Only a minor proportion of clonotypes was detected across both CD4 and CD8 compartments.

The CDR3 has 11 residues. Germline V gene lookup returns CDR1 SGHDT and CDR2 YYEEEE. V dropped 1 base and J dropped 5 bases, with 3 bases sitting between them. The source of this sequence is a young man who received the YFV17D yellow fever vaccine. The genes are TRBV5-6 and TRBJ1-1; D call uncertain. The sample was PBMCs, taken 15 days after the yellow fever booster vaccination. In DNA, the CDR3 is TGTGCCAGCAGCTTGTGGACTGAAGCTTTCTTT. It yields the protein CASSLWTEAFF.